This TCR beta chain emerged from a study of regulatory T cells in long-lasting Graves disease. Libraries of TCR beta came from iRepertoire HTBI primers plus Arm-PCR of CDR3 regions. TCRdb re-analysed the multiplex PCR reads in MiXCR, keeping a single row per CDR3 protein. The data contain about 220,000 distinct CDR3 sequences, around 20% of them singletons. This clonotype occurred many times. Its target is unknown. Regarding time point: newly diagnosed GD, antithyroid drugs for less than 3 months. After RNA was extracted from PBMCs, the TCR library was made from it. The CDR3 totals 13 residues. From germline, CDR1 is SEHNR and CDR2 FQNEAQ (reference sequence). Trimming took off 4 bases at V and 14 bases at J, with 15 bases between the two ends. Whole-study results and caveats: Thyroid tissue went unstudied; only peripheral blood was examined.

These same data were also listed under a study on T cells in Graves' hyperthyroidism and ophthalmopathy. Per that paper: Median prediction lead before ophthalmopathy onset was 5 to 7.5 months with the model.

The sample here was peripheral blood mononuclear cells (PBMCs), taken at new diagnosis, from a patient treated with antithyroid drugs. This chain links TRBV7-9 with TRBJ1-6; D unclear. The sequence was obtained from a woman aged 25-40 years with Graves disease. CDR3 sequence (DNA): TGTGCCAGCAGCTCCGTGAGCATGGGAGCCCTCCACTTT. Its protein is CASSSVSMGALHF.